Below, 11 T cell receptor beta chains from the same sample are listed, as sequenced in a study of T cell responses to AZD1222 COVID-19 vaccine. The protocol was immunoSEQ multiplex PCR, while the TCRdb copy is restricted to in-frame clones and leaves out a portion. Of about 180,000 clones listed, 90% are singletons. Specimen: peripheral blood, collected on day 0 of AZD1222 vaccination. The receptor set was obtained from an adult in good health.

The V and J genes are TRBV5-6 and TRBJ1-1; D is uncertain. Germline assignment: CDR1 SGHDT and CDR2 YYEEEE. The V and J ends lost 5 bases and 1 base respectively, with 18 bases between them. The CDR3 is made up of 16 amino acids. DNA for the CDR3: TGTGCCAGCAGTTTTGGTGGGTACGGCGGGAACACTGAAGCTTTCTTT. Amino acids: CASSFGGYGGNTEAFF.

The chain links TRBV4-3 to TRBJ1-6; no clear D gene. Germline V gene lookup returns CDR1 LGHNA and CDR2 YSLEER. V was cut by 0 bases and J by 1 base, with 13 bases left in between. This CDR3 is 18 amino acids long. CDR3 protein: CASSQDHTSSSYNSPLHF. The DNA of the CDR3 is TGCGCCAGCAGCCAAGATCACACCTCGAGTTCCTATAATTCACCCCTCCACTTT.

The rearrangement joins TRBV27 to TRBJ1-4; TRBD1 matches 7 bases. The ends lost 5 bases at V and 8 bases at J; junction bases unmatched: 11. The CDR3 spans 15 residues. Germline CDR1 reads MNHEY; CDR2 reads SMNVEV (reference sequence). CDR3 in amino acids: CASSPRQGSVEKLFF. The CDR3 nucleotides read TGTGCCAGCAGTCCACGACAGGGCTCGGTCGAAAAACTGTTTTTT.

The chain employs TRBV3-1 (or the pseudogene TRBV3-2) and TRBJ2-3; a possible D gene is TRBD2 (6 bases). Germline V lookup: CDR1 LGHDT, CDR2 YNNKEL (reference sequence). The CDR3 sequence is 18 residues long. V lost 1 base, J lost 2 bases, and 19 bases lay in between. This chain's CDR3 is CASSQGRVQRGTTDTQYF. CDR3 in DNA: TGTGCCAGCAGCCAAGGCCGGGTCCAACGGGGGACCACAGATACGCAGTATTTT.

This sequence joins TRBV6-5 and TRBJ2-3; 7 bases align to TRBD1. The V gene end was trimmed by 6 bases and the J gene end by 2 bases; junction bases not matched to a gene: 5. Germline CDR1 MNHEY, CDR2 SVGAGI. The CDR3 contains 14 residues. CDR3 sequence: CASRTGYATDTQYF. DNA of the CDR3: TGTGCCAGCAGGACAGGGTATGCCACAGATACGCAGTATTTT.

The chain recombines TRBV7-3 with TRBJ2-5; tentative D call: TRBD2 (6 bases). Trimming removed 5 bases from V and 4 bases from J, with 14 bases in between. The CDR3 is made up of 14 amino acids. CDR1 is SGHTA and CDR2 is FQGTGA in the germline V gene. This chain's CDR3 is CASSMGLRGETQYF. The DNA for the CDR3 is TGTGCCAGCAGCATGGGACTGAGGGGAGAGACCCAGTACTTC. The full variable domain, its missing parts supplied by reference TRBV7-3 and TRBJ2-5, is GAGVSQTPSNKVTEKGKYVELRCDPISGHTALYWYRQSLGQGPEFLIYFQGTGAADDSGLPNDRFFAVRPEGSVSTLKIQRTERGDSAVYLCASSMGLRGETQYFGPGTRLLVL.

V and J are TRBV9 and TRBJ2-2; the match to TRBD2 covers 11 bases. Germline values: CDR1 SGDLS, CDR2 YYNGEE. This CDR3 region has 19 residues. V lost 0 bases to trimming and J lost 0 bases; unmatched junction nucleotides: 7. CDR3 nucleotides: TGTGCCAGCAGCGTAGTTCCTAGCGGGGGGTTCGCGAACACCGGGGAGCTGTTTTTT. It encodes CASSVVPSGGFANTGELFF.

This chain joins TRBV11-3 and TRBJ1-1; 8 nucleotides align to TRBD1. The junction had 8 bases not matched to a gene; V was cut back by 0 bases and J by 5 bases. The CDR3 extends over 16 amino acids. Per the germline V gene, CDR1 is SGHNT and CDR2 is YENEEA. CDR3 bases: TGTGCCAGCAGCTTAGATGGTGGGCAGGGGGCGACTGAAGCTTTCTTT. Translation: CASSLDGGQGATEAFF.

The CDR3 protein is CASSSSRDRPPWTYEQYF. The CDR3 DNA follows: TGTGCCAGCAGCTCCTCCCGGGATAGACCGCCTTGGACCTACGAGCAGTACTTC. The chain has TRBV7-9 and TRBJ2-7, with a weak D call TRBD2 (5 bases). Trimming removed 4 bases at V and 2 bases at J, with 24 bases between. The germline CDR1 and CDR2 sequences are SEHNR and FQNEAQ (reference sequence). This CDR3 is built from 18 residues.

V and J are TRBV5-1 and TRBJ1-1; maybe TRBD1 (6 bases). Germline CDR1 is SGHRS and CDR2 is YFSETQ. The V gene lost 0 bases and the J gene lost 4 bases, with 16 bases spanning the gap. There are 16 residues in the CDR3. The CDR3 spells CASSLVVGGGTTEAFF. DNA for the CDR3: TGCGCCAGCAGCTTGGTTGTAGGGGGTGGGACCACTGAAGCTTTCTTT. Using reference TRBV5-1 and TRBJ1-1 for the parts outside the CDR3, the full variable domain is KAGVTQTPRYLIKTRGQQVTLSCSPISGHRSVSWYQQTPGQGLQFLFEYFSETQRNKGNFPGRFSGRQFSNSRSEMNVSTLELGDSALYLCASSLVVGGGTTEAFFGQGTRLTVV.

The chain couples TRBV5-1 to TRBJ1-1; D gene uncertain. This CDR3 has 15 residues. V was trimmed by 0 bases and J by 10 bases, leaving 19 bases between them. From germline, CDR1 is SGHRS and CDR2 YFSETQ. The CDR3 region is CASSLAAGLARAAFF. Here the CDR3 DNA reads TGCGCCAGCAGCTTGGCGGCAGGCCTGGCTAGAGCAGCTTTCTTT. The variable domain in full, with the rest retrieved from reference TRBV5-1 and TRBJ1-1, is KAGVTQTPRYLIKTRGQQVTLSCSPISGHRSVSWYQQTPGQGLQFLFEYFSETQRNKGNFPGRFSGRQFSNSRSEMNVSTLELGDSALYLCASSLAAGLARAAFFGQGTRLTVV.